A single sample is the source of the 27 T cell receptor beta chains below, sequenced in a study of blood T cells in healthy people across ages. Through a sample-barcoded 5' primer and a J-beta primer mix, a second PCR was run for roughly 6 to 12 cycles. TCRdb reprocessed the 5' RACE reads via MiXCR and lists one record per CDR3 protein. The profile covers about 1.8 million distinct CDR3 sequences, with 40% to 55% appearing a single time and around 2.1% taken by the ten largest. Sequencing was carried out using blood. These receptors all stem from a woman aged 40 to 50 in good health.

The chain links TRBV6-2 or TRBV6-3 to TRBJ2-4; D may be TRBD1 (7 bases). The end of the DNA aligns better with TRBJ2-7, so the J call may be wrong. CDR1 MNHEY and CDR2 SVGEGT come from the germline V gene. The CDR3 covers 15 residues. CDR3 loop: CASSSRTRGAHEQYF. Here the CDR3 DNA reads TGTGCCAGCAGTTCTCGGACCAGGGGGGCCCACGAGCAGTACTTC.

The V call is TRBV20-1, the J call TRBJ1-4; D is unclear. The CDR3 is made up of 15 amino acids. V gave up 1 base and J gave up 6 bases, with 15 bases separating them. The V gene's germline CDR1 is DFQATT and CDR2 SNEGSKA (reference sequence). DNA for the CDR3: TGCAGTGCTAGAGTCACAGATAGAAGGGATGAAAAACTGTTTTTT. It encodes CSARVTDRRDEKLFF.

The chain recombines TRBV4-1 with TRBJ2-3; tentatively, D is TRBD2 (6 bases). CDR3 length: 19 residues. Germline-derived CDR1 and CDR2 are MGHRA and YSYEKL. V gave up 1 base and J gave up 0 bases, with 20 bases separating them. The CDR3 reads CASSQALGGSGASTDTQYF. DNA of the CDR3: TGCGCCAGCAGCCAAGCCTTAGGAGGGAGCGGTGCTAGCACAGATACGCAGTATTTT.

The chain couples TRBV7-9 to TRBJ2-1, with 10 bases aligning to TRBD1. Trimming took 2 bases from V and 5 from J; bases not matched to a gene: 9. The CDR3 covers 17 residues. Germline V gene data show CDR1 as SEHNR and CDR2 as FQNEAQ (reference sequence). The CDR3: CASSLFAGQGTNNEQFF. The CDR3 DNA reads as TGTGCCAGCAGCTTATTTGCGGGACAGGGGACAAACAATGAGCAGTTCTTC.

CDR3 sequence: CASSYRVQKYEQYF. The DNA for the CDR3 is TGTGCCAGCAGTTACAGGGTGCAGAAATACGAGCAGTACTTC. V is TRBV6-5 and J is TRBJ2-7; D call uncertain. Germline CDR1 reads MNHEY; CDR2 reads SVGAGI. The CDR3 length is 14 residues. V was trimmed by 2 bases and J by 4 bases, leaving 12 bases between them.

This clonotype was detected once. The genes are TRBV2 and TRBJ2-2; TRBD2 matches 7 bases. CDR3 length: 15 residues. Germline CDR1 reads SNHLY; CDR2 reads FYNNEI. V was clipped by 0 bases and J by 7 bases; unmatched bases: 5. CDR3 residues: CASSEAGSGDGELFF. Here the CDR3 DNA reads TGTGCCAGCAGTGAAGCAGGGAGCGGGGACGGGGAGCTGTTTTTT.

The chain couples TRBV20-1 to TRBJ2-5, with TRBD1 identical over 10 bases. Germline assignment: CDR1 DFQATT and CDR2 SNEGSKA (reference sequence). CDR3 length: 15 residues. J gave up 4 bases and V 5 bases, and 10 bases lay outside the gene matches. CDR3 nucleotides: TGCAGTGCTCCTGCGCGGGGACAGGGGATAGAGACCCAGTACTTC. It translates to CSAPARGQGIETQYF.

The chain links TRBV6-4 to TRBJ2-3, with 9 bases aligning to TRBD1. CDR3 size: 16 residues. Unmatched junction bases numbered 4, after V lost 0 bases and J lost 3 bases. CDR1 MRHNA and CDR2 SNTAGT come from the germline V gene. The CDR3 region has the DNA TGTGCCAGCAGTGACTCCGAACAGGGGGCAACAGATACGCAGTATTTT. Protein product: CASSDSEQGATDTQYF.

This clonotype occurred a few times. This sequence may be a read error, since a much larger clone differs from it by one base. The CDR3 DNA reads as TGTGCCAGCAGTTGGACAGGGAACGAGCAGTACTTC. This codes for CASSWTGNEQYF. The chain uses TRBV7-6 and TRBJ2-4, with 8 nucleotides matching TRBD1. The tail of the sequence fits TRBJ2-7 better, so the J call may be wrong. CDR1 is SGHVS, CDR2 FNYEAQ, per germline. The CDR3 runs to 12 residues.

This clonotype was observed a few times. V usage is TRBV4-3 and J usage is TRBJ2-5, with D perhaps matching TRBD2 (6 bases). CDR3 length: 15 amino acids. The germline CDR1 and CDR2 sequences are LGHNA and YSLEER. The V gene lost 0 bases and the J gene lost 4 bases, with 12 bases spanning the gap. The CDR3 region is CASSQEGGAAETQYF. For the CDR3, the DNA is TGCGCCAGCAGCCAAGAGGGGGGAGCTGCAGAGACCCAGTACTTC.

The CDR3 protein is CASSVDPGQGATEAFF. The CDR3 DNA is TGTGCCAGCAGCGTAGATCCGGGACAGGGGGCGACTGAAGCTTTCTTT. J is TRBJ1-1 and V is TRBV9; 12 bases agree with TRBD1. The junction had 5 bases not matched to a gene; V was cut back by 0 bases and J by 5 bases. This CDR3 contains 16 residues. CDR1 and CDR2 (germline): SGDLS, YYNGEE.

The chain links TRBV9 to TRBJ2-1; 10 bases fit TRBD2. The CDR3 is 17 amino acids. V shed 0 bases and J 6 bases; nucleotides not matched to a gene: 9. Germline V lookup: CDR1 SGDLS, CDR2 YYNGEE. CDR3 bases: TGTGCCAGCAGCGTAGTTGGAGCGGGGGGGTATGGCAATGAGCAGTTCTTC. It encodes CASSVVGAGGYGNEQFF.

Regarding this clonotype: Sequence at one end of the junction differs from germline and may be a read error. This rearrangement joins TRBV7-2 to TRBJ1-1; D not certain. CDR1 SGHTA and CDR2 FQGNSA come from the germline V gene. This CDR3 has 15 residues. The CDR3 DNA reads TGTGCCAGCAGCTTAGTTCCAGTAGTGAACACTGATGCTTTCTTT. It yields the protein CASSLVPVVNTDAFF.

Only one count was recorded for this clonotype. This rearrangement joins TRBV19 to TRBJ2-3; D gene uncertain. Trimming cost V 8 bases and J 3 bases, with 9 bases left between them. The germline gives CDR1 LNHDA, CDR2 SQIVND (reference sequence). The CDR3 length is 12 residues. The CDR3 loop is CASLGLTDTQYF. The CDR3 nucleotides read TGTGCCAGTCTAGGGCTTACAGATACGCAGTATTTT.

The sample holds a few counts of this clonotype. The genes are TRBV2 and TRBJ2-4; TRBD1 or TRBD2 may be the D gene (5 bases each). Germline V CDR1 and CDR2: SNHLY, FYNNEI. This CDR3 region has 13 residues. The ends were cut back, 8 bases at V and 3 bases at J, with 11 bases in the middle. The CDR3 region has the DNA TGTGCCAGCTGTGTGGGGGTCAAAAACATTCAGTACTTC. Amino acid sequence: CASCVGVKNIQYF.

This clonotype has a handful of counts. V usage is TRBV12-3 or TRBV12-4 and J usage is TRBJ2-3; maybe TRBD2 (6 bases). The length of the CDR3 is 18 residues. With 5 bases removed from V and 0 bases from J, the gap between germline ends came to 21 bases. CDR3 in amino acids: CASSVGQPGVYSTDTQYF. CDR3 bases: TGTGCCAGCAGTGTAGGACAACCGGGAGTCTACAGCACAGATACGCAGTATTTT.

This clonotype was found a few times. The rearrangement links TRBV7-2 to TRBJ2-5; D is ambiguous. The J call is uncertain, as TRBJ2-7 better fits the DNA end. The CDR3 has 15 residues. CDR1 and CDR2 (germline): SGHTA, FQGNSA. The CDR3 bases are TGTGCCAGCAGCTTAGACCCGGGCAGAGAATACGAGCAGTACTTC. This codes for CASSLDPGREYEQYF.

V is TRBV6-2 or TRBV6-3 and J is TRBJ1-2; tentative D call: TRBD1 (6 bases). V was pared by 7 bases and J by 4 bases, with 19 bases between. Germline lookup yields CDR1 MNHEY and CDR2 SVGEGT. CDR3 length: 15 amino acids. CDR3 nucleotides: TGTGCCAGCATCCGCGGGGACACATCCATCTATGGCTACACCTTC. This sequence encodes CASIRGDTSIYGYTF.

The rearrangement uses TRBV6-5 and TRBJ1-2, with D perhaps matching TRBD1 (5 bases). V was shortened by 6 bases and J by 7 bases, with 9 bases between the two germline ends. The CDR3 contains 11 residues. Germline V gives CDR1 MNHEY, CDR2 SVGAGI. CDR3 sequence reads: CASSAGIGYTF. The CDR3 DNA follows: TGTGCCAGCAGCGCAGGGATTGGCTACACCTTC.

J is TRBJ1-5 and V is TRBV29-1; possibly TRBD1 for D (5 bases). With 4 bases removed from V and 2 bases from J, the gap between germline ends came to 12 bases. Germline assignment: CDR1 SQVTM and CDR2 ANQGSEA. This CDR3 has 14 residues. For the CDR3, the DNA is TGCAGCGTTGTTAACCAAGGGGGCAATCAGCCCCAGCATTTT. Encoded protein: CSVVNQGGNQPQHF.

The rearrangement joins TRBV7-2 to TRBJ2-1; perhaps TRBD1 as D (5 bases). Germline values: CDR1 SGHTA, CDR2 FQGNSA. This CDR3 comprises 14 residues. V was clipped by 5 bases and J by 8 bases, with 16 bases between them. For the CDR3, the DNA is TGTGCCAGCAGCAAATTGGCGGTCAGGGATGAGCAGTTCTTC. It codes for CASSKLAVRDEQFF.

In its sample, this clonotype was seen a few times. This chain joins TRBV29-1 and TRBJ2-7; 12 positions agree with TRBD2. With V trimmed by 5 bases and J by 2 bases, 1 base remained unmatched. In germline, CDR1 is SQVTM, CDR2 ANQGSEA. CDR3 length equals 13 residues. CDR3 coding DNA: TGCAGCGTTCGACTAGCGGGGGCCTACGAGCAGTACTTC. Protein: CSVRLAGAYEQYF.

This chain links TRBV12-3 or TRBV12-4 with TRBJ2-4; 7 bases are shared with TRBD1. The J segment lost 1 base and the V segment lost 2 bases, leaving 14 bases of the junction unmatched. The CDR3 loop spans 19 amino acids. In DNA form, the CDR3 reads TGTGCCAGCAGTTTACCCCCAGGGTATAGGGGGCTGGCCAAAAACATTCAGTACTTC. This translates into CASSLPPGYRGLAKNIQYF.

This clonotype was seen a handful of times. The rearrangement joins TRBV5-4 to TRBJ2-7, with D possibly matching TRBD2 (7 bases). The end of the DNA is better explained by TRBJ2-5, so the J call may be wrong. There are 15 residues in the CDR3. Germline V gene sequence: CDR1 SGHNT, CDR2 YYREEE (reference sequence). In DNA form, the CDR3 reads TGTGCCAGCAGCTTGGTATCGGGGGGCCTAGAGACCCAGTACTTC. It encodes CASSLVSGGLETQYF.

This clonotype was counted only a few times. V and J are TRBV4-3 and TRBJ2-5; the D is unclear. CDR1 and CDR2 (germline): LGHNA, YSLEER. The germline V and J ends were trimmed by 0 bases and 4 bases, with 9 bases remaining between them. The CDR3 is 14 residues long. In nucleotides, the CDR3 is TGCGCCAGCAGCCAAGACGCCGGGTTAGAGACCCAGTACTTC. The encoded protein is CASSQDAGLETQYF.

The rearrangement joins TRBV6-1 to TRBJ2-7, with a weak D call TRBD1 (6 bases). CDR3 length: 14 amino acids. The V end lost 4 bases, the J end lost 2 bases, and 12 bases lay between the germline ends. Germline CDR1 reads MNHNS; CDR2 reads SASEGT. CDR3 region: CASSGGQAPYEQYF. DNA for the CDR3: TGTGCCAGCAGTGGGGGACAAGCACCCTACGAGCAGTACTTC.

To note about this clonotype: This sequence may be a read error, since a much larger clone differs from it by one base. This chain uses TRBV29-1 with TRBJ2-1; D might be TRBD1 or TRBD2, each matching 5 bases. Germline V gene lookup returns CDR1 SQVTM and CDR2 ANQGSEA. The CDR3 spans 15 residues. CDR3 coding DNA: TGCAGCGTTAAAGTGTGGGGGAGCTCCTACAATAAGCAGTTCTTC. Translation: CSVKVWGSSYNKQFF.